This T cell receptor (beta chain) was captured by sequencing in a study of neoadjuvant nivolumab and ipilimumab in lung cancer. As for this clone: Its cognate antigen is unknown.

Produced via immunoSEQ multiplex PCR; TCRdb's table is partial and in-frame only. The sample holds about 3,600 clones, over 70% seen once. Study-wide results and caveats: Pretherapy blood TCR richness correlated positively with resected tumor richness. TCR sequencing covered a small number of samples. TCR clonality did not significantly correlate with pathologic tumor regression. From pretherapy to surgery, tumor richness and clonality rose with dual therapy.

V lost 5 bases and J lost 1, with 14 bases in between. The CDR3 is made up of 16 amino acids. Looked up from germline, CDR1 is PRHDT and CDR2 is FYEKMQ (reference sequence). The J gene is TRBJ1-4, the V gene TRBV13, with D possibly being TRBD1 (5 bases). The sample in question was peripheral blood, obtained after neoadjuvant nivolumab, alone or with ipilimumab, at or shortly before surgery. The sequence came from an adult with non-small cell lung cancer. The CDR3, as DNA: TGTGCCAGCAGCCTTCTTGGGGGGGGAACTAATGAAAAACTGTTTTTT. Encoded protein: CASSLLGGGTNEKLFF.